This TCR beta chain emerged from a study of blood T cell repertoires in COVID-19. Overall study: COVID-19 samples collected from the United States, Italy and Spain covered acute and convalescent phases.

The authors' processing: Reference gene primer amplification gave nucleated cell count estimates. The method was immunoSEQ multiplex PCR; TCRdb's version includes in-frame clones alone and lacks a portion of them. V and J calls and clone size are given by that table; D and trimming were obtained from the DNA. The table shows approximately 140,000 clones, with more than 70% occurring only once. Germline loops: CDR1 SNHLY, CDR2 FYNNEI. The CDR3 runs 15 residues. The V gene end was trimmed by 8 bases and the J gene end by 4 bases; junction bases not matched to a gene: 13. The chain carries TRBV2 and TRBJ1-2, with 7 bases identical to TRBD1. The receptor was isolated from a woman aged 55-70 years with acute or convalescent COVID-19. The sequencing sample was made of peripheral blood. The CDR3 DNA reads as TGTGCCAGCTCCGTTACGGGACAGAACACCTATGGCTACACCTTC. Encoded protein: CASSVTGQNTYGYTF.